These 19 T cell receptor beta chains were all obtained from the same sample, sequenced in a study of cytomegalovirus exposure and HLA in healthy donors. The PCR contained 60 Vbeta and 13 Jbeta primers. Sequenced by immunoSEQ multiplex PCR; TCRdb stores in-frame clones only, minus some. The sample has roughly 92,000 clones; 81% are singletons. Sequenced sample: PBMCs. All receptors derive from a woman in her seventies in good health and CMV-seropositive.

The J gene is TRBJ2-7, the V gene TRBV15; possibly TRBD1 for D (6 bases). The ends were cut back, 0 bases at V and 0 bases at J, with 18 bases in the middle. CDR1 LNHNV and CDR2 YYDKDF come from the germline V gene (reference sequence). The CDR3 has 18 residues. The CDR3 DNA reads as TGTGCCACCAGCAGAGATGCCCAGGGACAAATATTCTCCTACGAGCAGTACTTC. The encoded protein is CATSRDAQGQIFSYEQYF.

V usage is TRBV28 and J usage is TRBJ2-7; D might be TRBD1 (5 bases). The CDR3 runs to 13 residues. V was shortened by 10 bases and J by 1 base, with 14 bases between the two germline ends. Germline CDR1 and CDR2: MDHEN and SYDVKM. CDR3 DNA sequence: TGTGCCACCCAGGGTTCCCCTTCCTACGAGCAGTACTTC. Encoded protein: CATQGSPSYEQYF.

This clone was seen once. The chain employs TRBV6-1 and TRBJ1-2; a weak D match, TRBD1 (6 bases). V was shortened by 3 bases and J by 1 base, with 6 bases between the two germline ends. Per germline, CDR1 MNHNS and CDR2 SASEGT. This CDR3 region has 13 residues. CDR3 nucleotide sequence: TGTGCCAGCAGTGACAGGGGTAACTATGGCTACACCTTC. Protein product: CASSDRGNYGYTF.

In its sample, this clone was seen once. The chain recombines TRBV28 with TRBJ1-6; D uncertain. CDR1 is MDHEN, CDR2 SYDVKM, per germline. This CDR3 spans 13 amino acids. Trimming shortened V by 7 bases and J by 7 bases, and 11 bases separated the two germline ends. The chain's CDR3 is CASTLNGNSPLHF. The CDR3 bases are TGTGCCAGCACCTTAAATGGCAATTCACCCCTCCACTTT.

This clone showed up just a few times. The chain is built from TRBV5-6 and TRBJ2-2, with 7 bases that match TRBD2. Germline V gene lookup returns CDR1 SGHDT and CDR2 YYEEEE. The length of the CDR3 is 15 residues. V shed 7 bases, J shed 5 bases, and the junction held 11 bases outside the gene matches. The CDR3 region has the DNA TGTGCCAGCGTCTCTGGCGGGAGACGAACCGGGGAGCTGTTTTTT. This translates into CASVSGGRRTGELFF.

The rearrangement links TRBV2 to TRBJ2-3, with 10 bases that match TRBD1. The CDR3 is made up of 14 amino acids. Germline V gene sequence: CDR1 SNHLY, CDR2 FYNNEI. V trimming: 8 bases; J trimming: 5 bases; junction bases outside the gene matches: 7. The CDR3 loop reads CASLRQGAGDTQYF. DNA for the CDR3: TGTGCCAGCTTAAGACAGGGGGCGGGAGATACGCAGTATTTT.

This chain uses TRBV28 with TRBJ2-5, with D hard to call. Trimming cost V 2 bases and J 1 base, with 5 bases left between them. CDR3 length: 13 residues. The germline V gene encodes CDR1 MDHEN and CDR2 SYDVKM. As DNA, the CDR3 is TGTGCCAGCAGTTTACTCAGCCAAGAGACCCAGTACTTC. Translating gives CASSLLSQETQYF.

V is TRBV7-9 and J is TRBJ2-5; D not certain. Germline V gives CDR1 SEHNR, CDR2 FQNEAQ (reference sequence). The V end was cut by 2 bases, the J end by 2 bases, with 6 bases between. This CDR3 has 13 amino acids. Written as DNA, the CDR3 is TGTGCCAGCAGCTTACCCGTACAAGAGACCCAGTACTTC. It specifies CASSLPVQETQYF.

The chain employs TRBV5-8 and TRBJ1-5; 8 bases agree with TRBD1. Germline V gene lookup returns CDR1 SGHTS and CDR2 YDEGEE. This CDR3 has 15 residues. V trimming: 0 bases; J trimming: 7 bases; junction bases outside the gene matches: 6. Here the CDR3 DNA reads TGTGCCAGCAGCTTGGGGACAGGGTTTGGCCAGCCCCAGCATTTT. It codes for CASSLGTGFGQPQHF. The full variable domain, completed using reference TRBV5-8 and TRBJ1-5, is EAGVTQSPTHLIKTRGQQATLRCSPISGHTSVYWYQQALGLGLQFLLWYDEGEERNRGNFPPRFSGRQFPNYSSELNVNALELEDSALYLCASSLGTGFGQPQHFGDGTRLSIL.

The V and J genes are TRBV7-2 and TRBJ2-3, with 7 bases fitting TRBD2. CDR1 and CDR2 (germline): SGHTA, FQGNSA. The CDR3 totals 14 residues. The J segment lost 3 bases and the V segment lost 7 bases, leaving 7 bases of the junction unmatched. As DNA, the CDR3 is TGTGCCAGCATCACGACTAGCCAAACAGATACGCAGTATTTT. Protein product: CASITTSQTDTQYF. Based on the CDR3 plus reference TRBV7-2 and TRBJ2-3, the full variable domain is GAGVSQSPSNKVTEKGKDVELRCDPISGHTALYWYRQSLGQGLEFLIYFQGNSAPDKSGLPSDRFSAERTGGSVSTLTIQRTQQEDSAVYLCASITTSQTDTQYFGPGTRLTVL.

V is TRBV28 and J is TRBJ2-2; D not resolved. Germline assignment: CDR1 MDHEN and CDR2 SYDVKM. The CDR3 has 15 residues. V shed 3 bases and J shed 1 base, with 9 bases lying between them. The CDR3 reads CASSFIGGNTGELFF. The CDR3 coding sequence is TGTGCCAGCAGTTTCATTGGCGGGAACACCGGGGAGCTGTTTTTT.

The chain couples TRBV28 to TRBJ2-2; D is perhaps TRBD1 (6 bases). The CDR3 is 17 amino acids. The ends were cut back, 2 bases at V and 7 bases at J, with 20 bases in the middle. Germline V lookup: CDR1 MDHEN, CDR2 SYDVKM. The CDR3 DNA follows: TGTGCCAGCAGTTTAGCGCAGGGGAGAAAGGGGATCGGGGAGCTGTTTTTT. This translates into CASSLAQGRKGIGELFF.

J is TRBJ2-1 and V is TRBV6-5; no reliable D call. Germline loops: CDR1 MNHEY, CDR2 SVGAGI. V dropped 1 base and J dropped 5 bases, with 6 bases sitting between them. This CDR3 contains 13 residues. CDR3 sequence: CASSYWQNNEQFF. CDR3 DNA sequence: TGTGCCAGCAGTTACTGGCAAAACAATGAGCAGTTCTTC.

The chain employs TRBV19 and TRBJ1-5, with TRBD1 matching 10 bases. Germline V gives CDR1 LNHDA, CDR2 SQIVND (reference sequence). The CDR3 length is 15 residues. V lost 7 bases to trimming and J lost 2 bases; unmatched junction nucleotides: 5. The CDR3 protein is CASNGGTGGNQPQHF. The CDR3 region has the DNA TGTGCCAGTAACGGTGGGACAGGGGGCAATCAGCCCCAGCATTTT.

A word on this clone: At one of its ends the junction is not consistent with the germline gene, which may arise from a read error. The rearrangement joins TRBV7-9 to TRBJ2-3; D unresolved. The CDR3 sequence is 15 residues long. Germline V gene sequence: CDR1 SEHNR, CDR2 FQNEAQ (reference sequence). CDR3 amino acids: CASSLTFAATNTQYF. The CDR3, as DNA: TGTGCCAGCAGCTTAACATTCGCCGCCACAAATACGCAGTATTTT. The full variable domain, with the rest looked up from reference TRBV7-9 and TRBJ2-3, is DTGVSQNPRHKITKRGQNVTFRCDPISEHNRLYWYRQTLGQGPEFLTYFQNEAQLEKSRLLSDRFSAERPKGSFSTLEIQRTEQGDSAMYLCASSLTFAATNTQYFGPGTRLTVL.

The chain combines TRBV11-3 with TRBJ1-1; unclear D gene. Germline-derived CDR1 and CDR2 are SGHNT and YENEEA. V was trimmed by 5 bases and J by 1 base, leaving 14 bases between them. The CDR3 sequence is 15 residues long. Here the CDR3 DNA reads TGTGCCAGCAGCCCTCCTAACGAGGGGAACACTGAAGCTTTCTTT. Its translation: CASSPPNEGNTEAFF.

This clone was counted a single time. V gene TRBV11-2 combines with J gene TRBJ2-2; 9 bases agree with TRBD2. The CDR3 sequence is 17 residues long. CDR1 and CDR2 (germline): SGHAT, FQNNGV. Unmatched junction bases numbered 10, after V lost 5 bases and J lost 3 bases. The CDR3 DNA sequence: TGTGCCAGCAGCCCTGGGGTGCGGGAGGGGGACACCGGGGAGCTGTTTTTT. Its protein is CASSPGVREGDTGELFF.

The gene calls are TRBV5-1 and TRBJ1-2; D uncertain. The V gene's germline CDR1 is SGHRS and CDR2 YFSETQ. The CDR3 is 14 amino acids. The V end lost 6 bases, the J end lost 2 bases, and 14 bases lay between the germline ends. The CDR3 nucleotides read TGCGCCAGCAATTTCGCGAGTGCCAACTATGGCTACACCTTC. This gives the protein CASNFASANYGYTF.

The chain is built from TRBV27 and TRBJ2-2; D is undetermined. This CDR3 contains 13 residues. Germline assignment: CDR1 MNHEY and CDR2 SMNVEV (reference sequence). Between the trimmed V and J ends, which lost 6 bases and 4 bases, there was a span of 9 bases. The CDR3 loop reads CASSQTFTGELFF. The DNA of the CDR3 is TGTGCCAGCAGCCAGACATTCACCGGGGAGCTGTTTTTT.